This T cell receptor (beta chain) stems from a study of shared clonotypes between healthy human individuals. Assay used: immunoSEQ multiplex PCR; TCRdb lists only in-frame clones, some missing. Here the sample spans some 800,000 clones, about 92% being singletons. The naive CD8 fraction comprised CD45RO-negative cells positively selected for CCR7 and excluded terminally differentiated effector memory CD45RA+ cells. Sample: naive CD8+ T cells sorted from blood. The TCR comes from a man aged 30-40 years in good health.

The CDR3 here is CASSFSEREIGELFF. CDR3 DNA: TGTGCCAGCAGCTTCTCGGAGCGGGAGATCGGGGAGCTGTTTTTT. The chain recombines TRBV7-9 with TRBJ2-2, with 8 bases fitting TRBD2. The V gene's germline CDR1 is SEHNR and CDR2 FQNEAQ (reference sequence). The CDR3 extends over 15 amino acids. The trim removed 3 bases at V and 7 bases at J, leaving 7 bases unmatched.